This T cell receptor (beta chain) was obtained from a study of blood T cell repertoires in COVID-19. Whole-study context: PBMCs, B-cell-depleted T cells, or T cells provided the cDNA or gDNA that made up the material.

The V and J ends lost 2 bases and 3 bases respectively, with 7 bases between them. The CDR3 runs to 14 residues. Germline V gene data show CDR1 as SEHNR and CDR2 as FQNEAQ (reference sequence). Original handling: For nucleated cells, counts were estimated from reference gene primer amplification. Only in-frame clones appear in the TCRdb table, and some are missing; sequencing was by immunoSEQ multiplex PCR. The V and J calls and clone size come from that table; D and trimming were worked out from the DNA. The sample lists around 160,000 clones; roughly four fifths were seen once. The rearrangement links TRBV7-9 to TRBJ2-2; D not resolved. This sequence was found in a human donor in a cohort sampled during active COVID-19. The source material was peripheral blood. For the CDR3, the DNA is TGTGCCAGCAGCTTACTAGAGGACACCGGGGAGCTGTTTTTT. This translates into CASSLLEDTGELFF. The full variable domain, completed using reference TRBV7-9 and TRBJ2-2, is DTGVSQNPRHKITKRGQNVTFRCDPISEHNRLYWYRQTLGQGPEFLTYFQNEAQLEKSRLLSDRFSAERPKGSFSTLEIQRTEQGDSAMYLCASSLLEDTGELFFGEGSRLTVL.